These T cell receptor beta chains were read from a single sample in a study of monozygotic twins with inflammatory bowel disease. TCRdb reprocessed the 5' RACE reads, with one entry per CDR3 protein and no DNA. In all, the sample yields about 330,000 distinct CDR3 sequences. The sequenced sample consisted of blood. The receptors here all came from a human donor with ulcerative colitis or Crohn's disease, or a healthy co-twin of an affected twin (not recorded which). CDR3s include the opening cysteine and the closing phenylalanine or tryptophan.

>TRBV4-1|TRBJ1-1
CASSQEEGGNTEAFF
>TRBV6-6|TRBJ2-7
CASRRTGDNYEQYF
>TRBV5-5|TRBJ2-6
CASSLEGAHGANVLTF
>TRBV27|TRBJ1-1
CASSLGLGFAEAFF
>TRBV20-1|TRBJ2-7
CSARRDRDSTYEQYF
>TRBV5-4|TRBJ2-1
CASTESGSSYNEQFF
>TRBV5-4|TRBJ2-1
CASSPMTRRGNNEQFF
>TRBV5-1|TRBJ1-2
CASSLSADNYGYTF
>TRBV29-1|TRBJ2-7
CSVGSGAIYEQYF
>TRBV18|TRBJ1-6
CASSPGGAPSPLHF
>TRBV18|TRBJ2-7
CASSPQTRGQYF
>TRBV5-1|TRBJ2-7
CASSLESARGEQYF
>TRBV7-8|TRBJ2-7
CASSPLQGASSYEQYF
>TRBV2|TRBJ2-1
CASSQGGGGLYNEQFF
>TRBV5-4|TRBJ2-7
CASSFGWGSSYEQYF
>TRBV2|TRBJ2-5
CASTTARAGETQYF
>TRBV6-5|TRBJ2-2
CASSYSGYTGELFF
>TRBV5-1|TRBJ2-6
CASSLASSGTHGANVLTF
>TRBV29-1|TRBJ2-2
CSVGGDRGGTGELFF
>TRBV18|TRBJ2-1
CASSQGLAGVDEQFF
>TRBV28|TRBJ2-7
CASSLTRSYEQYF
>TRBV27|TRBJ1-5
CATGRGGPYSNQPQHF
>TRBV18|TRBJ2-6
CASSPEGPPSSGANVLTF
>TRBV7-9|TRBJ2-1
CASSLVEYSSYNEQFF
>TRBV4-2|TRBJ2-2
CASSQAPSGRAGELFF
>TRBV10-2|TRBJ2-6
CASSEDSPVPGANVLTF
>TRBV5-1|TRBJ2-7
CASSLESGGGPTNYEQYF
>TRBV6-6|TRBJ2-7
CASSPVGSEQYF
>TRBV11-2|TRBJ2-3
CASSSRQGSDTQYF